These T cell receptor beta chains were read from a single sample in a study of blood T cell repertoires in COVID-19. Assay: immunoSEQ multiplex PCR; the TCRdb copy retains only in-frame clones and omits some. The sample has approximately 82,000 clones; around 88% are singletons. The sequenced sample consisted of peripheral blood. These receptors originate from a woman aged 55-75 years with acute or convalescent COVID-19. Both conserved end residues are part of each CDR3. A D gene is named only where the DNA matches it firmly. Expanded clones are given a class, and other clones once, few, many or no size at all.

cdr3_nt cdr3_aa v_call clone_size j_call d_call
TGTGCCAGCAGCCAAAGGGGGGTCCGGGCGGGGGAGCCCCAGCATTTT CASSQRGVRAGEPQHF TRBV4-2 . TRBJ1-5 .
TGTGCCAGCAGTGTCGGACAGGGGGCGCGGGGCTACACCTTC CASSVGQGARGYTF TRBV2 once TRBJ1-2 TRBD1
TGTGCCAGCAGCTTATTGTCACTAGCGAACACAGATACGCAGTATTTT CASSLLSLANTDTQYF TRBV7-8 . TRBJ2-3 TRBD2
TGTGCCTGGAGTGTTAACGGGGGAGATACGCAGTATTTT CAWSVNGGDTQYF TRBV30 . TRBJ2-3 .
TGTGCCAGCAGTTACCGGAGGACAGGGGGTGGAAACACCATATATTTT CASSYRRTGGGNTIYF TRBV6-5 . TRBJ1-3 TRBD1
TGTGCCAGTAGTCCAGGAGGGACCAACTATGGCTACACCTTC CASSPGGTNYGYTF TRBV19 . TRBJ1-2 .
TGTGCCAATCTAGCGGGGTTGGGGAGCTCCTACAATGAGCAGTTCTTC CANLAGLGSSYNEQFF TRBV24-1 . TRBJ2-1 TRBD2
TGTGCCAGCAGTAGAGGACAGGGGGTTGGCTACACCTTC CASSRGQGVGYTF TRBV27 few TRBJ1-2 TRBD1
TGCGCCAGCAGCATGACTAGCGGGGCCTCAGATACGCAGTATTTT CASSMTSGASDTQYF TRBV5-1 . TRBJ2-3 TRBD2
TGTGCCAGCAGCTGGACTAGCGGGAGGGGGGAAGAGACCCAGTACTTC CASSWTSGRGEETQYF TRBV7-2 once TRBJ2-5 TRBD2
TGTGCCAGCAGCCAAGTTAGTTCACCCCTCCACTTT CASSQVSSPLHF TRBV4-2 . TRBJ1-6 .